The 32 T cell receptor beta chains in this list originate from one sample, sequenced in a study of read filtering for tumor transcriptome and immune sequencing. The library was built from roughly 400 ng RNA with molecular barcoded adaptors for alpha/delta and beta/gamma chains. MiXCR, run by TCRdb on the reads, gives a single entry per CDR3 protein. The table lists approximately 40,000 distinct CDR3 sequences, around 15% of them singletons, with about 17% in the top ten. The sequenced sample consisted of a population of CD138-negative cells sorted from bone marrow. The receptor source for this set is a donor older than 35 with multiple myeloma.

This clonotype was picked up many times. V usage is TRBV4-1 and J usage is TRBJ1-5; unclear D gene. Trimming stripped 2 bases from V and 3 bases from J, with 8 bases between. CDR1 and CDR2 (germline): MGHRA, YSYEKL. CDR3 length equals 14 residues. CDR3 DNA sequence: TGCGCCAGCAGCCAAACGCAGAACAATCAGCCCCAGCATTTT. It translates to CASSQTQNNQPQHF.

This clonotype came up many times. This chain joins TRBV19 and TRBJ1-5; D is unclear. Germline assignment: CDR1 LNHDA and CDR2 SQIVND (reference sequence). With 3 bases removed from V and 5 bases from J, the gap between germline ends came to 8 bases. CDR3 length equals 13 residues. The CDR3 coding sequence is TGTGCCAGTAGTATTCCGCTTTATCAGCCCCAGCATTTT. This gives the protein CASSIPLYQPQHF. Full variable domain (rest looked up from reference TRBV19 and TRBJ1-5): DGGITQSPKYLFRKEGQNVTLSCEQNLNHDAMYWYRQDPGQGLRLIYYSQIVNDFQKGDIAEGYSVSREKKESFPLTVTSAQKNPTAFYLCASSIPLYQPQHFGDGTRLSIL.

The CDR3: CSVPGQQNTEAFF. CDR3 DNA: TGCAGTGTCCCAGGACAGCAGAACACTGAAGCTTTCTTT. The chain carries TRBV20-1 and TRBJ1-1; D possibly corresponds to TRBD1 (6 bases). CDR1 DFQATT and CDR2 SNEGSKA come from the germline V gene (reference sequence). The ends were cut back, 7 bases at V and 1 base at J, with 13 bases in the middle. This CDR3 has 13 amino acids.

Concerning this clonotype: A much bigger clone sits one base away, suggesting this may be a read error. V usage is TRBV29-1 and J usage is TRBJ2-5; D not certain. This CDR3 spans 13 amino acids. Trimming stripped 6 bases from V and 5 bases from J, with 16 bases between. In germline, CDR1 is SQVTM, CDR2 ANQGSEA. The CDR3 coding sequence is TGCAGCGTGGGCACACTGGTCGAGGAGACCCAGTACTTC. Translating gives CSVGTLVEETQYF.

This clonotype was observed many times. V gene TRBV9 combines with J gene TRBJ1-1; D uncertain. Germline V CDR1 and CDR2: SGDLS, YYNGEE. V was pared by 0 bases and J by 7 bases, with 13 bases between. The CDR3 loop spans 14 amino acids. The CDR3 here is CASSVGWGGSEAFF. CDR3 coding DNA: TGTGCCAGCAGCGTAGGGTGGGGTGGCAGTGAAGCTTTCTTT.

This clonotype showed up many times. The CDR3 region has the DNA TGTGCCACCTCCGGGACTCCGTACAATGAGCAGTTCTTC. Its protein product is CATSGTPYNEQFF. This sequence joins TRBV19 and TRBJ2-1; weak D call: TRBD2 (6 bases). Deletions cut 10 bases from V and 4 bases from J, with 14 bases between. This CDR3 is 13 amino acids long. Germline V gives CDR1 LNHDA, CDR2 SQIVND (reference sequence).

This clonotype was found many times. The chain couples TRBV29-1 to TRBJ2-1; no reliable D call. V was trimmed by 6 bases and J by 4 bases, leaving 10 bases between them. The CDR3 spans 12 residues. Germline assignment: CDR1 SQVTM and CDR2 ANQGSEA. The DNA of the CDR3 is TGCAGCGTAGGCAACGGGTACAATGAGCAGTTCTTC. Amino acid sequence: CSVGNGYNEQFF.

This clonotype was seen ten or more times. The V gene is TRBV3-1, the J gene TRBJ2-7; no definite D call. The CDR3 totals 12 residues. Germline V gene sequence: CDR1 LGHDT, CDR2 YNNKEL (reference sequence). V shed 4 bases and J shed 2 bases, with 6 bases lying between them. CDR3 protein: CASSPRPYEQYF. The CDR3 DNA sequence: TGTGCCAGCAGCCCGCGCCCCTACGAGCAGTACTTC.

This clonotype was seen at least ten times. The CDR3 DNA sequence: TGTGCCAGTAGTTGGACGGCCAGGGGGCCCCAGCATTTT. It encodes CASSWTARGPQHF. The chain recombines TRBV19 with TRBJ1-5, with D perhaps matching TRBD1 (6 bases). The germline V gene encodes CDR1 LNHDA and CDR2 SQIVND (reference sequence). The CDR3 runs 13 residues. Trimming took 5 bases from V and 9 from J, leaving 14 bases between them.

This clonotype came up many times. The V call is TRBV6-5, the J call TRBJ1-5, with unresolved D. The CDR3 spans 15 residues. Trimming took 2 bases from V and 2 from J, leaving 10 bases between them. The germline V gene encodes CDR1 MNHEY and CDR2 SVGAGI. For the CDR3, the DNA is TGTGCCAGCAGTTACCGGTCAGCCGGCAATCAGCCCCAGCATTTT. Translated, it gives CASSYRSAGNQPQHF.

In its sample, this clonotype was seen many times. The rearrangement links TRBV7-9 to TRBJ2-3; no clear D gene. V lost 5 bases to trimming and J lost 5 bases, with 20 bases between them. This CDR3 region has 16 residues. Germline V gene sequence: CDR1 SEHNR, CDR2 FQNEAQ (reference sequence). CDR3 bases: TGTGCCAGCAGCCCGTCCCTTGCAGGATTACGAGATACGCAGTATTTT. It encodes CASSPSLAGLRDTQYF.

There are many counts of this clonotype. J is TRBJ1-1 and V is TRBV7-3; 11 bases are shared with TRBD1. The CDR3 contains 16 residues. Germline V gene data show CDR1 as SGHTA and CDR2 as FQGTGA. Trimming took 6 bases from V and 3 from J; bases not matched to a gene: 9. CDR3 residues: CASSLGQGAPDTEAFF. The CDR3 coding sequence is TGTGCCAGCAGTCTAGGACAGGGGGCTCCGGACACTGAAGCTTTCTTT. Combining the CDR3 with reference TRBV7-3 and TRBJ1-1 gives the whole variable domain GAGVSQTPSNKVTEKGKYVELRCDPISGHTALYWYRQSLGQGPEFLIYFQGTGAADDSGLPNDRFFAVRPEGSVSTLKIQRTERGDSAVYLCASSLGQGAPDTEAFFGQGTRLTVV.

The table lists this clonotype with many counts. V gene TRBV24-1 combines with J gene TRBJ2-2; 12 bases are shared with TRBD1. Germline V gene data show CDR1 as KGHDR and CDR2 as SFDVKD. V lost 2 bases, J lost 5 bases, and 2 bases stayed unmatched. The CDR3 totals 16 residues. Here the CDR3 reads CATSDWDRGRTGELFF. The DNA for the CDR3 is TGTGCCACCAGTGATTGGGACAGGGGGCGGACCGGGGAGCTGTTTTTT.

This clonotype was detected ten times or more. The J gene is TRBJ2-3, the V gene TRBV28; D might be TRBD1 or TRBD2, each matching 6 bases. V lost 8 bases to trimming and J lost 1 base, with 22 bases between them. Germline CDR1 reads MDHEN; CDR2 reads SYDVKM. The CDR3 extends over 17 amino acids. The CDR3 coding sequence is TGTGCCAGCGGCCCGGGGGCGCGGGTTCCAGGCACAGATACGCAGTATTTT. Translated: CASGPGARVPGTDTQYF.

V gene TRBV6-2 or TRBV6-3 combines with J gene TRBJ2-3, with no clear D. The ends were cut back, 3 bases at V and 6 bases at J, with 10 bases in the middle. Germline V CDR1 and CDR2: MNHEY, SVGEGT. The CDR3 totals 13 residues. As DNA, the CDR3 is TGTGCCAGCAGTTATGGAAGGGCTGATACGCAGTATTTT. It is translated as CASSYGRADTQYF.

This clonotype has at least ten counts. The chain uses TRBV6-1 and TRBJ2-2; 7 nucleotides match TRBD1. After removal of 6 bases from V and 6 bases from J, the junction contained 7 bases not matched to a gene. Germline CDR1 reads MNHNS; CDR2 reads SASEGT. The CDR3 runs 14 residues. CDR3 protein: CASRTTGTAGELFF. In nucleotides, the CDR3 is TGTGCCAGCAGAACGACAGGGACCGCCGGGGAGCTGTTTTTT.

In this sample, this clonotype turned up a few times. The conserved final phenylalanine or tryptophan is absent from the CDR3, which likely points to a read error. CDR3 bases: TGCGCCAGCAGCCCGGGACACATAAACACTGAAGCTTTCCTT. Its protein is CASSPGHINTEAFL. The J gene is TRBJ1-1, the V gene TRBV5-1, with D maybe TRBD1 (6 bases). Germline loops: CDR1 SGHRS, CDR2 YFSETQ. The length of the CDR3 is 14 residues. V lost 4 bases to trimming and J lost 2 bases, with 12 bases between them.

In its sample, this clonotype was seen many times. The genes are TRBV2 and TRBJ1-2; no definite D call. V was shortened by 4 bases and J by 0 bases, with 9 bases between the two germline ends. Germline CDR1 and CDR2: SNHLY and FYNNEI. The CDR3 contains 14 residues. The CDR3 DNA reads TGTGCCAGCAGTGTCCAGAAAACTAACTATGGCTACACCTTC. Amino acid sequence: CASSVQKTNYGYTF.

This clonotype showed up many times. This chain connects TRBV11-2 to TRBJ2-1; 7 bases fit TRBD1. J lost 3 bases, V lost 5 bases, and 19 bases had no gene match. CDR1 and CDR2 (germline): SGHAT, FQNNGV. The CDR3 sequence is 19 residues long. DNA of the CDR3: TGTGCCAGCAGCCGCGGCAAGGTATGGGACAGCAGAAACTACAATGAGCAGTTCTTC. Translating it yields CASSRGKVWDSRNYNEQFF.

Note on this clonotype: It is likely a read error, because the conserved phenylalanine at the end of the CDR3 is missing. The DNA is omitted, as the CDR3 cannot be located on it reliably, and the CDR3 follows TCRdb's listing. The chain is built from TRBV28 and TRBJ1-3. Both ends counted, the CDR3 spans 10 residues. CDR1 MDHEN and CDR2 SYDVKM come from the germline V gene. This CDR3 reads CASSPDGPKL.

This clonotype was counted at least ten times. The rearrangement joins TRBV19 to TRBJ1-4; D is ambiguous. The germline V gene encodes CDR1 LNHDA and CDR2 SQIVND (reference sequence). This CDR3 spans 13 amino acids. The germline V and J ends were trimmed by 10 bases and 8 bases, with 17 bases remaining between them. CDR3 nucleotide sequence: TGTGCCATCTCTAGTTTGACCGGCGAAAAACTGTTTTTT. Its translation: CAISSLTGEKLFF.

Only a few counts were recorded for this clonotype. Being one base from a much bigger clone, this may be a read error. For the CDR3, the DNA is TGCGCCAGCAGCTTGATGTTCGAGACAGTCTCGACTGAAGCTTTCTTT. Translating gives CASSLMFETVSTEAFF. The chain combines TRBV5-1 with TRBJ1-1; possible D gene TRBD1, 5 bases. The V and J ends lost 1 base and 5 bases respectively, with 18 bases between them. Germline-derived CDR1 and CDR2 are SGHRS and YFSETQ. The CDR3 extends over 16 amino acids.

This clonotype was observed at least ten times. The J gene is TRBJ1-1, the V gene TRBV20-1; D is perhaps TRBD1 (6 bases). The CDR3 runs to 14 residues. Germline V gene sequence: CDR1 DFQATT, CDR2 SNEGSKA (reference sequence). V lost 0 bases to trimming and J lost 5 bases, with 13 bases between them. The CDR3 DNA sequence: TGCAGTGCTAGAGAAGGTACAGGGAAGACTGAAGCTTTCTTT. Translated, it gives CSAREGTGKTEAFF.

This clonotype was seen at least ten times. The J gene is TRBJ2-1, the V gene TRBV20-1, with D hard to call. The length of the CDR3 is 12 residues. CDR1 and CDR2 (germline): DFQATT, SNEGSKA (reference sequence). The CDR3 region is CSPGPAYNEQFF. For the CDR3, the DNA is TGCAGCCCGGGCCCAGCATACAATGAGCAGTTCTTC.

In its sample, this clonotype was seen many times. The chain is built from TRBV5-1 and TRBJ1-5; D is unresolved. This CDR3 contains 14 residues. The V and J ends lost 2 bases and 7 bases respectively, with 13 bases between them. CDR1 is SGHRS and CDR2 is YFSETQ in the germline V gene. CDR3 protein: CASSFGVSGQPQHF. The CDR3 DNA is TGCGCCAGCAGCTTTGGGGTTTCGGGGCAGCCCCAGCATTTT.

There are many counts of this clonotype. The chain links TRBV7-9 to TRBJ1-2; 7 positions match TRBD1. The V and J ends lost 11 bases and 4 bases, in that order; junction bases with no gene match: 7. Germline-derived CDR1 and CDR2 are SEHNR and FQNEAQ (reference sequence). CDR3 length: 12 residues. The CDR3 region is CALPTGSYGYTF. The CDR3 bases are TGTGCCTTACCGACAGGGAGCTATGGCTACACCTTC.

This clonotype was seen at least ten times. Here the CDR3 DNA reads TGCGCCAGCAGCTTGGGGGGGAGGTACAATGAGCAGTTCTTC. This codes for CASSLGGRYNEQFF. This rearrangement joins TRBV5-1 to TRBJ2-1; perhaps TRBD2 as D (6 bases). Per the germline V gene, CDR1 is SGHRS and CDR2 is YFSETQ. This CDR3 has 14 amino acids. V lost 0 bases and J 4 bases, leaving 8 bases between the germline ends. Looking up the rest from reference TRBV5-1 and TRBJ2-1 gives the full variable domain: KAGVTQTPRYLIKTRGQQVTLSCSPISGHRSVSWYQQTPGQGLQFLFEYFSETQRNKGNFPGRFSGRQFSNSRSEMNVSTLELGDSALYLCASSLGGRYNEQFFGPGTRLTVL.

This clonotype was seen many times. V and J are TRBV19 and TRBJ2-2; 9 nucleotides line up with TRBD2. With V trimmed by 8 bases and J by 4 bases, 5 bases remained unmatched. The CDR3 contains 14 residues. The germline gives CDR1 LNHDA, CDR2 SQIVND (reference sequence). The CDR3 region has the DNA TGTGCCAGTTCTGGGACTAGCATCACCGGGGAGCTGTTTTTT. Its translation is CASSGTSITGELFF.

The J gene is TRBJ1-1, the V gene TRBV7-3; D perhaps matches TRBD1 (6 bases). The CDR3 covers 15 residues. The germline V gene encodes CDR1 SGHTA and CDR2 FQGTGA. V dropped 5 bases and J dropped 3 bases, with 16 bases sitting between them. CDR3: CASSPRAPGDTEAFF. The CDR3 region has the DNA TGTGCCAGCAGCCCCCGGGCGCCAGGGGACACTGAAGCTTTCTTT. The full variable domain, completed using reference TRBV7-3 and TRBJ1-1, is GAGVSQTPSNKVTEKGKYVELRCDPISGHTALYWYRQSLGQGPEFLIYFQGTGAADDSGLPNDRFFAVRPEGSVSTLKIQRTERGDSAVYLCASSPRAPGDTEAFFGQGTRLTVV.

Turning to this clonotype: This may be a read error: a much more frequent sequence differs by one nucleotide. The J gene is TRBJ2-2, the V gene TRBV28; D remains unclear. V was cut by 6 bases and J by 0 bases, with 14 bases left in between. The length of the CDR3 is 16 residues. CDR1 is MDHEN, CDR2 SYDVKM, per germline. The chain's CDR3 is CASSPSWWSNTGELFF. For the CDR3, the DNA is TGTGCCAGCAGCCCCAGTTGGTGGTCGAACACCGGGGAGCTGTTTTTT.

This clonotype came up many times. This chain uses TRBV6-6 with TRBJ2-1, with D unclear. CDR3 size: 12 residues. CDR1 and CDR2 from the germline V gene are MNHNY and SVGAGI (reference sequence). V lost 5 bases and J 7 bases, leaving 9 bases between the germline ends. The DNA for the CDR3 is TGTGCCAGCAGTCCGCACAGAAATGAGCAGTTCTTC. It specifies CASSPHRNEQFF.

This clonotype was seen many times. The chain carries TRBV5-1 and TRBJ2-7, with 7 nucleotides matching TRBD1. Germline trimming cut 0 bases from V and 3 bases from J; bases unmatched to any gene: 9. This CDR3 is built from 16 residues. In germline, CDR1 is SGHRS, CDR2 YFSETQ. CDR3 region: CASSLGLGAGGYEQYF. CDR3 in DNA: TGCGCCAGCAGCTTGGGCCTGGGGGCAGGGGGCTACGAGCAGTACTTC.